The table lists the clone carrying this T cell receptor (beta chain) with a few counts. Its antigen is currently unknown. The data were obtained in a study of T-cell reconstitution after alpha-beta-depleted transplantation in children. Unique molecular identifiers featured in how the TCRbeta library was prepared. MiXCR was run by TCRdb on the PCR reads, yielding one entry per CDR3 protein. The repertoire holds roughly 150,000 distinct CDR3 sequences, with 8.5% to 14% as singletons. Study-level points and caveats: It was reported that alpha-beta T cells came from several hundred expanded graft clones (about two months after transplant).

Here the sequenced sample was PBMCs, taken before TCRalphabeta/CD19-depleted stem cell transplant. The sequence derives from a boy younger than 10 with acute myeloid leukemia, due to receive a stem cell transplant.

CDR3 coding DNA: TGCAGTGCTAGAGATCCGACTAGCGGGAGGAGGGAGCCCCAAGAGACCCAGTACTTC. Translation gives CSARDPTSGRREPQETQYF. The V gene is TRBV20-1, the J gene TRBJ2-5, with TRBD2 identical over 13 bases. Germline loops: CDR1 DFQATT, CDR2 SNEGSKA (reference sequence). The CDR3 is made up of 19 amino acids. V lost 0 bases and J lost 1; bases outside the gene matches: 11.